Listed here are 32 T cell receptor beta chains from one sample, sequenced in a study of blood T cell repertoires in COVID-19. Data came from immunoSEQ multiplex PCR; TCRdb stores just in-frame clones and leaves some out. The sample has approximately 150,000 clones, about 87% seen once; the top ten hold 30% to 45%. Sequenced: peripheral blood. The receptors were sampled from a man aged 50 or older who had recovered from COVID-19.

The rearrangement joins TRBV6-5 to TRBJ2-1; D unclear. The CDR3 spans 14 residues. V was trimmed by 2 bases and J by 1 base, leaving 6 bases between them. Per germline, CDR1 MNHEY and CDR2 SVGAGI. In nucleotides, the CDR3 is TGTGCCAGCAGTTACGGGCAGTCCTACAATGAGCAGTTCTTC. Protein product: CASSYGQSYNEQFF.

CDR3 sequence: CASAEGPKPYEQYF. For the CDR3, the DNA is TGTGCCAGCGCGGAGGGGCCGAAACCCTACGAGCAGTACTTC. This chain joins TRBV25-1 and TRBJ2-7; D might be TRBD2 (6 bases). CDR1 MGHDK and CDR2 SYGVNS come from the germline V gene. This CDR3 has 14 amino acids. The V gene lost 8 bases and the J gene lost 2 bases, with 16 bases spanning the gap.

This clone was detected once. This rearrangement joins TRBV27 to TRBJ2-5; 10 bases agree with TRBD2. The ends lost 3 bases at V and 10 bases at J; junction bases unmatched: 5. The CDR3 totals 13 residues. Germline CDR1 and CDR2: MNHEY and SMNVEV (reference sequence). The CDR3 DNA follows: TGTGCCAGCAGTTTTGGGCCTAGCGGGGGCCAGTACTTC. This encodes CASSFGPSGGQYF.

The genes are TRBV9 and TRBJ2-5; 9 bases are shared with TRBD2. Trimming took 3 bases from V and 1 from J; bases not matched to a gene: 7. The CDR3 has 16 amino acids. Germline CDR1 reads SGDLS; CDR2 reads YYNGEE. The CDR3 DNA follows: TGTGCCAGCAGCGCGGTAGCGGGGGCTCCCCAAGAGACCCAGTACTTC. It is translated as CASSAVAGAPQETQYF.

The chain recombines TRBV6-6 with TRBJ2-5, with a tentative D call TRBD1 (6 bases). This CDR3 contains 13 residues. With 6 bases removed from V and 2 bases from J, the gap between germline ends came to 10 bases. The germline CDR1 and CDR2 sequences are MNHNY and SVGAGI (reference sequence). CDR3 sequence (DNA): TGTGCCAGCAGAGGGGACAAGCAAGAGACCCAGTACTTC. Amino acid sequence: CASRGDKQETQYF.

The table lists this clone with a count of one. The chain is built from TRBV18 and TRBJ1-2, with 7 bases that match TRBD1. J gave up 6 bases and V 5 bases, and 15 bases lay outside the gene matches. Per the germline V gene, CDR1 is KGHSH and CDR2 is LQKENI. The CDR3 has 16 amino acids. The CDR3 nucleotides read TGTGCCAGCTCATTACAGGGGACCCCTGGGCGACATGGCTACACCTTC. The encoded protein is CASSLQGTPGRHGYTF.

This clone was detected once. The gene calls are TRBV12-5 and TRBJ2-3, with TRBD2 identical over 10 bases. The V gene end was trimmed by 8 bases and the J gene end by 4 bases; junction bases not matched to a gene: 9. The length of the CDR3 is 15 residues. The germline CDR1 and CDR2 sequences are LGHNT and FRNRAP. The DNA of the CDR3 is TGTGCTAGTTCCCCCATAGCGGGGGGCCCAGATACGCAGTATTTT. This gives the protein CASSPIAGGPDTQYF.

The V and J genes are TRBV19 and TRBJ2-2; no reliable D call. Trimming removed 7 bases at V and 1 base at J, with 10 bases between. The CDR3 totals 14 residues. Per the germline V gene, CDR1 is LNHDA and CDR2 is SQIVND (reference sequence). CDR3 region: CASNQVLNTGELFF. CDR3 DNA sequence: TGTGCCAGTAATCAGGTCTTGAACACCGGGGAGCTGTTTTTT.

The chain combines TRBV4-3 with TRBJ2-3; a weak D match, TRBD1 (6 bases). From germline, CDR1 is LGHNA and CDR2 YSLEER. CDR3 length: 16 residues. V was trimmed by 0 bases and J by 0 bases, leaving 10 bases between them. In DNA form, the CDR3 reads TGCGCCAGCAGCCAAGAACCAGGGGCTAGCACAGATACGCAGTATTTT. This translates into CASSQEPGASTDTQYF.

This clone was seen a few times. This rearrangement joins TRBV19 to TRBJ2-1; 7 bases are a match to TRBD1. Germline lookup yields CDR1 LNHDA and CDR2 SQIVND (reference sequence). V gave up 4 bases and J gave up 7 bases; unmatched junction bases: 4. The CDR3 totals 13 residues. The CDR3 region is CASSNIQGNEQFF. CDR3 in DNA: TGTGCCAGTAGTAACATACAGGGGAATGAGCAGTTCTTC. Filled out from reference TRBV19 and TRBJ2-1, the complete variable domain reads DGGITQSPKYLFRKEGQNVTLSCEQNLNHDAMYWYRQDPGQGLRLIYYSQIVNDFQKGDIAEGYSVSREKKESFPLTVTSAQKNPTAFYLCASSNIQGNEQFFGPGTRLTVL.

This clone was counted a single time. The chain combines TRBV27 with TRBJ2-3; the match to TRBD1 covers 9 bases. V was pared by 5 bases and J by 0 bases, with 6 bases of the junction left unmatched. Germline lookup yields CDR1 MNHEY and CDR2 SMNVEV (reference sequence). The CDR3 sequence is 16 residues long. CDR3 bases: TGTGCCAGCAGTAGGGGGGACAGGGAAAGCACAGATACGCAGTATTTT. It specifies CASSRGDRESTDTQYF.

The CDR3: CASSLSGGFGYYGYTF. CDR3 nucleotide sequence: TGTGCCAGCAGTTTATCGGGGGGATTCGGTTACTATGGCTACACCTTC. The chain recombines TRBV27 with TRBJ1-2; D is perhaps TRBD1 (5 bases). Germline V gives CDR1 MNHEY, CDR2 SMNVEV (reference sequence). This CDR3 contains 16 residues. V was clipped by 0 bases and J by 3 bases, with 14 bases between them.

This chain links TRBV9 with TRBJ2-7; 8 bases align to TRBD1. Per the germline V gene, CDR1 is SGDLS and CDR2 is YYNGEE. Unmatched junction bases numbered 7, after V lost 3 bases and J lost 5 bases. This CDR3 region has 14 residues. CDR3 sequence (DNA): TGTGCCAGCAGCGGCGGGACAGGCATACACGAGCAGTACTTC. Translating it yields CASSGGTGIHEQYF.

This clone was observed a single time. For the CDR3, the DNA is TGTGCCAGCAGCTATGGCGGGCAATACTATGGCTACACCTTC. As protein: CASSYGGQYYGYTF. The J gene is TRBJ1-2, the V gene TRBV7-9, with D hard to call. Germline-derived CDR1 and CDR2 are SEHNR and FQNEAQ (reference sequence). With 4 bases removed from V and 3 bases from J, the gap between germline ends came to 12 bases. The CDR3 is 14 amino acids.

The chain links TRBV3-1 (or the pseudogene TRBV3-2) to TRBJ1-4; a possible D gene is TRBD1 (5 bases). The CDR3 runs to 16 residues. Germline lookup yields CDR1 LGHDT and CDR2 YNNKEL (reference sequence). The V and J ends lost 0 bases and 2 bases respectively, with 10 bases between them. The DNA for the CDR3 is TGTGCCAGCAGCCAAGATATCCGGGGGACTAATGAAAAACTGTTTTTT. It specifies CASSQDIRGTNEKLFF.

To note about this clone: A much bigger clone sits one base away, suggesting this may be a read error. The rearrangement joins TRBV30 to TRBJ1-6; 10 nucleotides align to TRBD1. Germline loops: CDR1 GTSNPN, CDR2 SVGIG (reference sequence). The CDR3 length is 18 residues. CDR3 bases: TGTGTCTGGAGGCCTCGGGACAGGGGAGGCTCCTATAATTCACCCCTCCACTTT. Its protein is CVWRPRDRGGSYNSPLHF.

The chain uses TRBV18 and TRBJ1-6, with 7 nucleotides matching TRBD1. Germline V gene lookup returns CDR1 KGHSH and CDR2 LQKENI. V lost 1 base, J lost 7 bases, and 1 base stayed unmatched. The CDR3 covers 14 residues. CDR3 sequence: CASSPRGQNSPLHF. The CDR3, as DNA: TGTGCCAGCTCACCACGGGGACAGAATTCACCCCTCCACTTT.

The chain employs TRBV4-3 and TRBJ2-3; D is ambiguous. The V end was cut by 0 bases, the J end by 4 bases, with 14 bases between. Germline V gene sequence: CDR1 LGHNA, CDR2 YSLEER. The CDR3 spans 16 residues. CDR3 in DNA: TGCGCCAGCAGCCAAGAAGCTACTATCGATTCAGATACGCAGTATTTT. Protein sequence: CASSQEATIDSDTQYF.

A note on this clone: Additional DNA sequences in this sample encode the identical CDR3. The chain uses TRBV9 and TRBJ1-2, with 7 positions matching TRBD1. V was pared by 4 bases and J by 4 bases, with 10 bases of the junction left unmatched. The germline V gene encodes CDR1 SGDLS and CDR2 YYNGEE. This CDR3 comprises 15 residues. DNA of the CDR3: TGTGCCAGCAGCCCGCAGGGGGGTCATGGCTATGGCTACACCTTC. Protein sequence: CASSPQGGHGYGYTF. The full variable domain, its missing parts supplied by reference TRBV9 and TRBJ1-2, is DSGVTQTPKHLITATGQRVTLRCSPRSGDLSVYWYQQSLDQGLQFLIQYYNGEERAKGNILERFSAQQFPDLHSELNLSSLELGDSALYFCASSPQGGHGYGYTFGSGTRLTVV.

V usage is TRBV9 and J usage is TRBJ2-3; 9 bases line up with TRBD1. CDR3 length: 15 amino acids. Trimming removed 3 bases from V and 6 bases from J; junction bases left unmatched: 8. Germline lookup yields CDR1 SGDLS and CDR2 YYNGEE. CDR3 nucleotide sequence: TGTGCCAGCAGCGCCGGACAGGGGTCGGAGGATACGCAGTATTTT. Protein sequence: CASSAGQGSEDTQYF. The full variable domain, completed using reference TRBV9 and TRBJ2-3, is DSGVTQTPKHLITATGQRVTLRCSPRSGDLSVYWYQQSLDQGLQFLIQYYNGEERAKGNILERFSAQQFPDLHSELNLSSLELGDSALYFCASSAGQGSEDTQYFGPGTRLTVL.

The chain carries TRBV7-8 and TRBJ2-3; tentatively, D is TRBD1 (5 bases). Trimming removed 1 base at V and 5 bases at J, with 19 bases between. The CDR3 length is 17 residues. From germline, CDR1 is SGHVS and CDR2 FQNEAQ. CDR3 bases: TGTGCCAGCAGCTTAGTGGGCAGGGTATTGGCCAAAGATACGCAGTATTTT. Translating it yields CASSLVGRVLAKDTQYF.

This clone was counted once. The V gene is TRBV15, the J gene TRBJ1-4; the D gene is possibly TRBD1 (5 bases). In germline, CDR1 is LNHNV, CDR2 YYDKDF (reference sequence). V lost 8 bases and J 8 bases, leaving 15 bases between the germline ends. The CDR3 contains 13 residues. Written as DNA, the CDR3 is TGTGCCACCTCCGGCCAGGGTTACGAAAAACTGTTTTTT. This sequence encodes CATSGQGYEKLFF.

The chain uses TRBV11-2 and TRBJ2-5, with 11 bases identical to TRBD2. The germline V gene encodes CDR1 SGHAT and CDR2 FQNNGV. V lost 5 bases and J lost 4; bases outside the gene matches: 15. The CDR3 loop spans 18 amino acids. The CDR3 DNA sequence: TGTGCCAGCAGCCTCCACATTAGCGGGGGGGCCGAATTAGAGACCCAGTACTTC. It translates to CASSLHISGGAELETQYF.

The genes are TRBV5-8 and TRBJ1-5; the match to TRBD1 covers 8 bases. V lost 4 bases and J lost 3; bases outside the gene matches: 6. In germline, CDR1 is SGHTS, CDR2 YDEGEE. The CDR3 consists of 15 residues. The CDR3 sequence is CASSHAGGDNQPQHF. The CDR3 region has the DNA TGTGCCAGCAGCCATGCAGGGGGCGACAATCAGCCCCAGCATTTT.

Details on this clone: This sample also contains other DNA sequences that code for the same CDR3. The rearrangement links TRBV4-2 to TRBJ2-7, with D hard to call. Germline CDR1 reads LGHNA; CDR2 reads YNFKEQ. The V end lost 0 bases, the J end lost 2 bases, and 8 bases lay between the germline ends. The CDR3 sequence is 14 residues long. CDR3 nucleotides: TGTGCCAGCAGCCAAGATCTTGCAGCCTACGAGCAGTACTTC. Translation gives CASSQDLAAYEQYF.

This rearrangement joins TRBV29-1 to TRBJ2-5, with a tentative D call TRBD1 (6 bases). Trimming stripped 4 bases from V and 5 bases from J, with 17 bases between. CDR1 is SQVTM, CDR2 ANQGSEA, per germline. This CDR3 spans 14 amino acids. CDR3 sequence reads: CSVGGTGSVETQYF. The CDR3 DNA reads TGCAGCGTTGGAGGCACAGGGTCTGTGGAGACCCAGTACTTC. The full variable domain, in which reference TRBV29-1 and TRBJ2-5 provide the parts outside the CDR3, is SAVISQKPSRDICQRGTSLTIQCQVDSQVTMMFWYRQQPGQSLTLIATANQGSEATYESGFVIDKFPISRPNLTFSTLTVSNMSPEDSSIYLCSVGGTGSVETQYFGPGTRLLVL.

With respect to this clone: The junction differs from germline at one of its ends, possibly a read error. This chain uses TRBV7-7 with TRBJ2-1; 8 bases agree with TRBD2. Germline values: CDR1 SSHAT, CDR2 FNYEAQ (reference sequence). The CDR3 length is 16 residues. The CDR3 loop reads CASSLGTGGAGNEQFF. The CDR3 region has the DNA TGTGCTAGCAGCTTAGGAACCGGGGGGGCGGGTAATGAGCAGTTCTTC.

CDR3 DNA sequence: TGTGCCAGTAGTATCACAGGGGGCCCCTCCTACAATGAGCAGTTCTTC. Amino acids: CASSITGGPSYNEQFF. The chain recombines TRBV19 with TRBJ2-1, with TRBD1 identical over 9 bases. Unmatched junction bases numbered 3, after V lost 3 bases and J lost 0 bases. The CDR3 extends over 16 amino acids. Germline CDR1 is LNHDA and CDR2 is SQIVND (reference sequence).

The CDR3 region is CASSLVKLGAGSGNTIYF. CDR3 coding DNA: TGTGCCAGCAGCTTAGTGAAACTCGGGGCGGGGTCTGGAAACACCATATATTTT. The rearrangement links TRBV11-2 to TRBJ1-3; TRBD1 might be the D (5 bases). This CDR3 has 18 residues. The V gene lost 1 base and the J gene lost 1 base, with 17 bases spanning the gap. Germline V gene lookup returns CDR1 SGHAT and CDR2 FQNNGV.

The V and J genes are TRBV11-2 and TRBJ2-7; 7 bases match TRBD2. Germline trimming cut 7 bases from V and 4 bases from J; bases unmatched to any gene: 13. This CDR3 comprises 15 residues. In germline, CDR1 is SGHAT, CDR2 FQNNGV. The CDR3 loop is CASTPRVGGIYEQYF. CDR3 sequence (DNA): TGTGCCAGCACCCCTAGGGTCGGGGGGATTTACGAGCAGTACTTC.

This chain uses TRBV9 with TRBJ1-2; TRBD1 might be the D (5 bases). This CDR3 comprises 16 residues. The ends were cut back, 4 bases at V and 3 bases at J, with 19 bases in the middle. Looked up from germline, CDR1 is SGDLS and CDR2 is YYNGEE. The CDR3 loop is CASSRAETADHYGYTF. The CDR3 DNA is TGTGCCAGCAGCCGAGCCGAGACAGCTGACCACTATGGCTACACCTTC.

This sequence joins TRBV7-9 and TRBJ2-3; D gene ambiguous. V gave up 2 bases and J gave up 2 bases, with 11 bases separating them. The CDR3 has 15 residues. CDR1 and CDR2 from the germline V gene are SEHNR and FQNEAQ (reference sequence). For the CDR3, the DNA is TGTGCCAGCAGCTTAATAACTCTAATCACAGATACGCAGTATTTT. This gives the protein CASSLITLITDTQYF.